This T cell receptor (beta chain) was captured in a study of cytomegalovirus exposure and HLA in healthy donors. Findings and limits, study-wide: Later examination showed HLA-associated TCR beta chains had greater clonal expansion than equally common others.

Primers for the PCR totalled 60 Vbeta and 13 Jbeta. Sequencing used immunoSEQ multiplex PCR; TCRdb keeps in-frame clones, though not all of them. The sample lists hundreds of thousands of clones, approximately 90% occurring once. As concerns this clone: Its antigen remains unknown.

This receptor was taken from a woman between 18 and 29 years old in good health and CMV-seronegative. Sequences were obtained from PBMCs.

CDR3 bases: TGCGCCAGCAGCCTGACTGGACTGACTAACTATGGCTACACCTTC. Translated: CASSLTGLTNYGYTF. The chain couples TRBV5-1 to TRBJ1-2, with no clear D. Germline lookup yields CDR1 SGHRS and CDR2 YFSETQ. This CDR3 is built from 15 residues. V was shortened by 4 bases and J by 0 bases, with 13 bases between the two germline ends.